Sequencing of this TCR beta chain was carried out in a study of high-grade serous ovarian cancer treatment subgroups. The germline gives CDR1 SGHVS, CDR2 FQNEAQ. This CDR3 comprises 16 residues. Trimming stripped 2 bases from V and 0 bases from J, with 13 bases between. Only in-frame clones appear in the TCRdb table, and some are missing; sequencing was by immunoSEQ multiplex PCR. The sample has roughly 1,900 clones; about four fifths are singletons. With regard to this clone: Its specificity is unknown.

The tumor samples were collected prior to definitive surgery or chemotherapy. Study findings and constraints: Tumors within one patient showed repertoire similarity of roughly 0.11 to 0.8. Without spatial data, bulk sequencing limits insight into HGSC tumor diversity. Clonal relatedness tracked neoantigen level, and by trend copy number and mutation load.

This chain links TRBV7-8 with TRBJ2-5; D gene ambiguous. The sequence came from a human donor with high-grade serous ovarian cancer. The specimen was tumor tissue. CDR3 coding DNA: TGTGCCAGCAGCTTAATTATCGAGCTAAACCAAGAGACCCAGTACTTC. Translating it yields CASSLIIELNQETQYF.